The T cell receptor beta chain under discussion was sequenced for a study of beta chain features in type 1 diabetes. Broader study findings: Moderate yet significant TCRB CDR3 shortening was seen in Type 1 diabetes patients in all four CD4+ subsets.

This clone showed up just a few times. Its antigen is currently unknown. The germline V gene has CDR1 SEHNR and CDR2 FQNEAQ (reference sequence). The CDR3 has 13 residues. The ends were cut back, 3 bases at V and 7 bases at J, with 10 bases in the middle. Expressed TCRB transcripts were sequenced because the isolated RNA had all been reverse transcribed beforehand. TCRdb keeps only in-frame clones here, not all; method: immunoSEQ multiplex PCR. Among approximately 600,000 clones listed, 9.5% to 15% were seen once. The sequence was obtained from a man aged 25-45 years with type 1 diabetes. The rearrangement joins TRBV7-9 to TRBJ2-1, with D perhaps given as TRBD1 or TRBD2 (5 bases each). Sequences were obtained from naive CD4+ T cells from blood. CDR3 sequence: CASSLGWGNEQFF. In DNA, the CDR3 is TGTGCCAGCAGCTTGGGGTGGGGGAATGAGCAGTTCTTC.